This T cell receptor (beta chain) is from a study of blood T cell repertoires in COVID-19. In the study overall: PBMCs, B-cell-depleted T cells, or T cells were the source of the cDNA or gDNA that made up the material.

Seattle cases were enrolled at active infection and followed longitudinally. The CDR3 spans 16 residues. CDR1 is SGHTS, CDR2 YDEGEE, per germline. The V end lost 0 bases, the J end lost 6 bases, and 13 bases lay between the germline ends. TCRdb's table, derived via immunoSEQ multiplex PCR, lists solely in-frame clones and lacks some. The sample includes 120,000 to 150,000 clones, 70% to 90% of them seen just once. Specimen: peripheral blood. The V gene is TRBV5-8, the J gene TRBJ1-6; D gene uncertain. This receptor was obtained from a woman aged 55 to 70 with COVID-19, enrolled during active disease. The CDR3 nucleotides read TGTGCCAGCAGCTTGGGAGGTGCTGAGAGTAATTCACCCCTCCACTTT. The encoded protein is CASSLGGAESNSPLHF.